A selection of T cell receptor beta chains follows, all from one sample in a study of T cell changes during pregnancy in multiple sclerosis. Clones were sequenced by immunoSEQ multiplex PCR, and TCRdb holds only the in-frame ones, with some missing. The sample holds some 33,000 clones; 89% are singletons and the top ten take approximately 10%. Sequencing used CD8+ T cells from peripheral blood mononuclear cells, obtained in the third trimester of pregnancy. The origin of the receptors is a female donor with multiple sclerosis, enrolled in a pregnancy study. The conserved cysteine and the conserved F or W are not part of the CDR3 here. The order of the fields is clone size, J gene, V gene, CDR3 protein. The size entry is marked missing in some rows and otherwise reads once, few, many or a size class.

.	TRBJ1-2	TRBV9	ASSPPQGQGYT
.	TRBJ2-2	TRBV14	ASNPTSGVPNTGELF
.	TRBJ2-1	TRBV7-9	ASSLSGSSYNEQF
.	TRBJ1-3	TRBV6-6	ASRTAGLSGNTIY
.	TRBJ2-6	TRBV7-2	ASSQRTGASGANVLT
.	TRBJ2-7	TRBV29-1	SVNSGACEQY
.	TRBJ1-3	TRBV2	ASSGTGDGSRNTIY
once	TRBJ2-3	TRBV6-4	ASRGSRDTDTQY
few	TRBJ2-3	TRBV6-1	ASSEVLADSTDTQY
.	TRBJ1-4	TRBV27	ASSLSASGFNEKLF
.	TRBJ2-3	TRBV6-5	ASSGGQGTDTQY
.	TRBJ2-1	TRBV29-1	SVAGAAYNEQF
.	TRBJ2-2	TRBV4-1	ASSQELAATGELF
.	TRBJ1-6	TRBV5-8	ASSLEGQGSPLH
.	TRBJ2-5	TRBV7-9	ASSLAASEEQETQY
once	TRBJ1-2	TRBV6-1	ASSEDRTSNYGYT
.	TRBJ2-1	TRBV5-6	ASSYELAGNEQF
.	TRBJ2-7	TRBV5-1	ASSLEASGRTYEQY
.	TRBJ1-5	TRBV6-1	ASSEAGRVNQPQH
.	TRBJ1-1	TRBV7-2	ASSSLAGGVTEAF
.	TRBJ2-1	TRBV28	ASSFNLGEGGWNEQF
.	TRBJ1-1	TRBV19	ASSGRTGEYEAF
.	TRBJ2-5	TRBV7-9	ATADGEIPETQY
.	TRBJ2-2	TRBV14	ASSDVAGVTGELF
.	TRBJ2-3	TRBV9	ASSVVRGGGTDTQY
.	TRBJ2-1	TRBV14	ASSLRLAGDDEQF
.	TRBJ1-4	TRBV7-9	ASSQGAGYEKLF
.	TRBJ2-3	TRBV7-3	ASSLTGGVTDTQY
.	TRBJ2-1	TRBV11-2	ASSLLRSKRNEQF
.	TRBJ1-5	TRBV10-1	ASSEGRNQPQH
.	TRBJ1-2	TRBV7-2	ASRSIDPGGTDYGYT
.	TRBJ2-3	TRBV28	ASSSAHLTSGASTDTQY
.	TRBJ2-5	TRBV5-4	ASSFADRSAETQY
.	TRBJ2-7	TRBV7-9	ASSPPDRGDFYEQY
.	TRBJ2-7	TRBV13	ASSFLSASTQTYEQY
.	TRBJ2-7	TRBV9	ASSVSGRAYEQY
.	TRBJ2-7	TRBV5-1	ASSTPTPVSYEQY
.	TRBJ1-2	TRBV7-9	ASSLGERNGYT
.	TRBJ1-1	TRBV5-4	ASSLQGQTEAF
.	TRBJ2-1	TRBV30	AWNVGAREQF
once	TRBJ1-1	TRBV15	ATSGRLSTEAF
once	TRBJ2-2	TRBV7-9	ASSWGQGNTGELF
.	TRBJ2-3	TRBV5-1	ASSLGLAGGRQDTQY
.	TRBJ1-2	TRBV19	ASSPRDRETYGYT
once	TRBJ2-7	TRBV7-3	ASSPWGGTYEQY
.	TRBJ2-1	TRBV5-6	ASSTGGLAGANEQF
.	TRBJ1-2	TRBV5-8	ASSLPGDRLEGYT
.	TRBJ2-3	TRBV15	ATSRNPQQGLGADTQY
.	TRBJ1-6	TRBV7-6	ASSPAGSSYNSPLH